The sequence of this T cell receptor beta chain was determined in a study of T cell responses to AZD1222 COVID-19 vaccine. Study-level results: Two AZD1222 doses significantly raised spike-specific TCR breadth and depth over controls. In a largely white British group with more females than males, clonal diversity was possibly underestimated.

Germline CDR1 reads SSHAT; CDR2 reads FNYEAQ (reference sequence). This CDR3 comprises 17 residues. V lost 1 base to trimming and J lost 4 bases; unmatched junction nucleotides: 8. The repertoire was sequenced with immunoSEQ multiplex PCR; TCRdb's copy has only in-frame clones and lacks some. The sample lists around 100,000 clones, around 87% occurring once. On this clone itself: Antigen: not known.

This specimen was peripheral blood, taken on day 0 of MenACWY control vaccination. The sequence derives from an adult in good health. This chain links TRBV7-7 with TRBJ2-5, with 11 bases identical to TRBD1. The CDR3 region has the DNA TGTGCCAGCAGCTTAGGGGGACAGGGGGGTTTCGGAGAGACCCAGTACTTC. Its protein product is CASSLGGQGGFGETQYF. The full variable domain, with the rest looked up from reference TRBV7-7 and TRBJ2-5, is GAGVSQSPRYKVTKRGQDVTLRCDPISSHATLYWYQQALGQGPEFLTYFNYEAQPDKSGLPSDRFSAERPEGSISTLTIQRTEQRDSAMYRCASSLGGQGGFGETQYFGPGTRLLVL.